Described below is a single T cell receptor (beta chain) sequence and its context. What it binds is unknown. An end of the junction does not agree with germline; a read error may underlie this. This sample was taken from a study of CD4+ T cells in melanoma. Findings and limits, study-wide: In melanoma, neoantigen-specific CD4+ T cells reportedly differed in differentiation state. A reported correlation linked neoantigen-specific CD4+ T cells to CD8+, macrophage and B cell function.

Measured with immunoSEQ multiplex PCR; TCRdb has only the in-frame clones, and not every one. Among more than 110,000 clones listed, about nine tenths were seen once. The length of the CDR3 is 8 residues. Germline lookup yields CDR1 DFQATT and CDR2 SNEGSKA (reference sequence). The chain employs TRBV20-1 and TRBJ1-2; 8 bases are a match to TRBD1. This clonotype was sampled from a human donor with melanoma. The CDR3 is CSARTGYF. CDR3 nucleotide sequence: TGCAGTGCCCGGACAGGGTACTTC.